This T cell receptor beta chain originates from a study of vaccination and CD4 T cells after COVID-19 (dated by TCRdb to between 2022 and 2023). Concerning the study at large: Every convalescent patient had a positive nasal swab PCR test for SARS-CoV-2, with mild disease in nine or ten patients and severe disease in one. The convalescent cohort comprised six males and four females, including two Hispanic individuals, seven Caucasians, two Asians and one multiracial person. Two doses of either the Pfizer-BioNTech BNT162b2 vaccine (n=8) or the Moderna mRNA-1273 vaccine (n=2) were administered to participants. Post-COVID blood samples from convalescent patients were collected a median of around 100 days after diagnosis, with a range of roughly 30 to 170 days. Post-vaccine blood samples were collected a median of approximately eleven weeks after the second vaccine dose, ranging from about 13 to 241 days. Overlapping spike peptide pools from SARS-CoV-2 and from the common cold coronaviruses HCoV-NL63, HCoV-OC43 and HCoV-229E were used as culture stimuli. Control cultures used a CEFX viral epitope pool as positive control, an HIV-1 Nef peptide pool as negative control, or no peptide. The spike-specific CD4+ TCR repertoire was compared before and after mRNA vaccination in nine to ten COVID-19 convalescent patients and a handful of infection-naive healthy vaccine recipients.

Libraries were built with PCR. DNA from cultured CD4+ T cells was subjected to TCR sequencing with the Oncomine TCR Beta short-read assay at the Johns Hopkins FTIC core. The QIAamp micro DNA kit was used to extract genomic DNA from the cultured CD4+ T cells. Oncomine TCR Beta libraries from cultured CD4+ T cells were pooled using unique dual indexes and sequenced on an Illumina iSeq 100. As for how the authors treated the data: Non-productive sequences were removed, and CDR3s that did not start with C, did not end with F or W, or were shorter than 7 amino acids were discarded. The MANAFEST web application identified antigen-specific clonotypes by comparing peptide-stimulated wells against reference wells and other culture wells. Positive clones required FDR below 0.05, an odds ratio above 5, and productive frequency above 0.1% in at least two of three replicate wells. A clonotype was classed as cross-reactive if the clonotype showed significant expansion both in SARS-CoV-2 spike wells and in at least one common cold coronavirus spike condition. Levenshtein distances (stringdist) and unrooted phylogenetic trees (ape) in R version 3.6.1 were used to assess CDR3 homology. The public sequencing data were trimmed at Q25 with fastp and processed into clonotypes with MiXCR by TCRdb, which kept only in-frame beta chains. One record per CDR3 amino acid sequence lists the most common genes and DNA. Clone size and V and J calls follow TCRdb, not the original study. The sample records 20,000 to 25,000 distinct CDR3 sequences, about 45% of which are singletons. 14% of the sample is held by the ten biggest clonotypes.

What this sample's treatment or condition label stands for: approximately nine-day PBMC culture with coronavirus spike peptide pools or control peptides (ViraFEST assay). To expand antigen-specific T cells with peptide pools and then pick out the expanded clonotypes through TCR sequencing, the study relied on the ViraFEST assay. The convalescent patients' positive SARS-CoV-2 PCR tests fell between March and December 2020, which was before the Alpha, Beta and Delta variants emerged in the United States. Approximately 1.8 million PBMCs per well were cultured in IMDM with 5% human AB serum and approximately 9.8 IU/ml IL-2, plus 10 ug/ml peptide pools. On days 3 and 7, half of the culture medium was replaced with fresh IL-2-containing medium. Once the cells had been in culture for over 9 days, the EasySep CD4+ T cell isolation kit was used to isolate CD4+ T cells by negative selection. Ficoll-Paque Plus gradient centrifugation was used to isolate PBMCs from whole blood, and the isolated PBMCs were then either used fresh or cryopreserved at -140C. Each culture condition was generally run in triplicate wells.

Overall results and qualifications from the work: Of the vaccine-specific clones in convalescent patients, 304 of 307, or nearly all, reacted only to SARS-CoV-2 spike and did not cross-react with common cold coronaviruses. The study included relatively few convalescent patients and did not analyze early timepoints after natural infection. In convalescent patients, a median roughly 87% of post-vaccine SARS-CoV-2-reactive clones were detected only after vaccination, suggesting vaccine-specific priming. The median number of SARS-CoV-2-reactive clonotypes rose from around 20 after infection to a few dozen after vaccination, but the change was not significant.

The CDR3 holds 20 amino acids from the cysteine to the phenylalanine. This entry keeps only the CDR3 DNA: 60 bases, framed from base 1. The germline V gene yields SNHLY for CDR1 and FYNNEI for CDR2. V and J are trimmed by 2 bases and 1 base, and the gene matches miss 13 bases of the junction. This clonotype turned up a few times. Its antigen remains undetermined. No quality values exist for individual bases; no much larger clone is one base distant. The sequence is built from TRBV2 and TRBJ2-2, and TRBD2 aligns with 10 junction nucleotides. The sequencing sample was made of CD4+ T cells from blood, cultured in vitro. The receptor's source is a human donor who had recovered from COVID-19. This receptor has the CDR3 CASSETRLAGVKRNTGELFF. The bases are TGTGCCAGCAGTGAAACAAGGCTAGCGGGGGTCAAAAGGAACACCGGGGAGCTGTTTTTT.